This TCR beta chain was identified during a study of cytomegalovirus exposure and HLA in healthy donors. As to this clone: Antigen unknown.

The CDR3 is 14 residues long. The germline gives CDR1 ENHRY, CDR2 SYGVKD. V gave up 0 bases and J gave up 1 base, with 6 bases separating them. The primer mix had 60 Vbeta and 13 Jbeta primers. The table came from immunoSEQ multiplex PCR; TCRdb's copy has only in-frame clones and leaves some out. The sample contains approximately 100,000 clones, approximately 9% of which appear only once. Findings and limits, study-wide: Productive status was seen about 90% or about 30% of the time for most TCR beta V segments in an earlier analysis.

This receptor was identified in a man between 45 and 60 years old in good health and CMV-seropositive. Sequenced sample: PBMCs. The chain combines TRBV10-3 with TRBJ1-2; no clear D. Here the CDR3 reads CAISESRDNYGYTF. CDR3 DNA sequence: TGTGCCATCAGTGAGTCGAGGGATAACTATGGCTACACCTTC.